This passage covers 19 T cell receptor beta chains from one sample sequenced in a study of blood T cells in healthy people across ages. A sample-barcoded 5' primer and a J-beta primer mix were used in a second PCR of about 7 to 11 cycles. TCRdb analysed the 5' RACE reads with MiXCR anew, one entry per CDR3 protein. The sample shows around 320,000 distinct CDR3 sequences, roughly 26% of them seen only once. Material for sequencing was blood. These receptors all stem from a woman in her 70s in good health.

This clonotype was found a few times. The V and J genes are TRBV4-2 and TRBJ2-5, with D tentatively TRBD1 (7 bases). CDR3 length: 15 amino acids. CDR1 and CDR2 from the germline V gene are LGHNA and YNFKEQ. V lost 1 base, J lost 5 bases, and 14 bases lay in between. CDR3 in amino acids: CASSQVAGQSETQYF. CDR3 nucleotide sequence: TGTGCCAGCAGCCAAGTGGCGGGACAGTCGGAGACCCAGTACTTC.

The CDR3 region is CASSGGTSGRALGYNEQFF. The CDR3 nucleotides read TGTGCCAGCAGCGGAGGGACTAGCGGGAGGGCCCTTGGGTACAATGAGCAGTTCTTC. The chain links TRBV7-9 to TRBJ2-5; 16 nucleotides match TRBD2. Near its end, the DNA agrees better with TRBJ2-1, so the J call may be wrong. This CDR3 has 19 residues. CDR1 and CDR2 from the germline V gene are SEHNR and FQNEAQ (reference sequence).

The chain couples TRBV29-1 to TRBJ2-5, with D unresolved. CDR3 length: 10 residues. Trimming took 4 bases from V and 5 from J, leaving 5 bases between them. Germline CDR1 SQVTM, CDR2 ANQGSEA. The CDR3 nucleotides are TGCAGCGTTGTTTGGGAGACCCAGTACTTC. Its translation: CSVVWETQYF.

This chain links TRBV25-1 with TRBJ1-1; D unresolved. The V gene lost 0 bases and the J gene lost 7 bases, with 12 bases spanning the gap. This CDR3 comprises 14 residues. Germline lookup yields CDR1 MGHDK and CDR2 SYGVNS. CDR3 in DNA: TGTGCCAGCAGTGAATATTTTACGGGAGGTGAAGCTTTCTTT. The encoded protein is CASSEYFTGGEAFF.

In its sample, this clonotype was seen a few times. This chain connects TRBV2 to TRBJ2-5; D gene ambiguous. The end of the DNA aligns better with TRBJ2-1, so the J call may be wrong. The CDR3 covers 14 residues. The germline V gene has CDR1 SNHLY and CDR2 FYNNEI. This CDR3 reads CASTTDGANNEQFF. The CDR3 DNA follows: TGTGCCAGCACTACGGACGGAGCGAACAATGAGCAGTTCTTC.

This clonotype turned up a few times. The rearrangement links TRBV28 to TRBJ1-1; TRBD1 might be the D (5 bases). This CDR3 is built from 15 residues. V lost 1 base and J 4 bases, leaving 13 bases between the germline ends. Germline V lookup: CDR1 MDHEN, CDR2 SYDVKM. In DNA form, the CDR3 reads TGTGCCAGCAGTTTATCGGGGCCGGGTAGCACTGAAGCTTTCTTT. Its protein product is CASSLSGPGSTEAFF.

This chain links TRBV7-3 with TRBJ1-5; TRBD1 is a possible D gene (5 bases). The CDR3 spans 13 residues. V gave up 5 bases and J gave up 7 bases, with 12 bases separating them. CDR1 is SGHTA and CDR2 is FQGTGA in the germline V gene. In DNA, the CDR3 is TGTGCCAGCAGCCCCGATCCAGGGCAGCCCCAGCATTTT. Amino acids: CASSPDPGQPQHF.

This clonotype was picked up one time. The CDR3 coding sequence is TGTGCCAGCTCACCATACTCCCAAGGGGGCACTGAAGCTTTCTTT. Protein product: CASSPYSQGGTEAFF. The genes are TRBV18 and TRBJ1-1; D may be TRBD1 (6 bases). CDR1 is KGHSH, CDR2 LQKENI, per germline. V was cut by 2 bases and J by 4 bases, with 14 bases left in between. This CDR3 region has 15 residues.

V is TRBV5-1 and J is TRBJ1-4; 9 positions match TRBD1. With 6 bases clipped from V and 4 bases from J, the junction kept 7 bases outside the gene matches. The CDR3 is made up of 15 amino acids. CDR1 and CDR2 from the germline V gene are SGHRS and YFSETQ. The DNA for the CDR3 is TGCGCCAGCACTAAGGCGACAGGGGGTAATGAAAAACTGTTTTTT. Its protein is CASTKATGGNEKLFF.

Written as DNA, the CDR3 is TGTGCCATCAGTGGACTAGCGGGTAGCACAGATACGCAGTATTTT. It codes for CAISGLAGSTDTQYF. The chain is built from TRBV10-3 and TRBJ2-3; 10 bases align to TRBD2. CDR1 and CDR2 from the germline V gene are ENHRY and SYGVKD. Trimming cost V 4 bases and J 0 bases; bases outside gene matches: 1. The CDR3 runs to 15 residues.

This clonotype occurred a few times. V gene TRBV18 combines with J gene TRBJ1-2; the D gene is possibly TRBD1 (5 bases). This CDR3 region has 18 residues. The V and J ends lost 1 base and 1 base respectively, with 19 bases between them. Germline V gene lookup returns CDR1 KGHSH and CDR2 LQKENI. The CDR3 DNA reads TGTGCCAGCTCACCACTTCGGTCTATGGAGGGGTATAACTATGGCTACACCTTC. Its translation: CASSPLRSMEGYNYGYTF. The full variable domain, its missing parts supplied by reference TRBV18 and TRBJ1-2, is NAGVMQNPRHLVRRRGQEARLRCSPMKGHSHVYWYRQLPEEGLKFMVYLQKENIIDESGMPKERFSAEFPKEGPSILRIQQVVRGDSAAYFCASSPLRSMEGYNYGYTFGSGTRLTVV.

The chain uses TRBV13 and TRBJ2-1; D is possibly TRBD1 or TRBD2 (5 bases each). V lost 5 bases and J lost 5, with 10 bases in between. Germline CDR1 and CDR2: PRHDT and FYEKMQ (reference sequence). The CDR3 covers 13 residues. CDR3 amino acids: CASSRDHNNEQFF. CDR3 DNA sequence: TGTGCCAGCAGCAGGGACCACAACAATGAGCAGTTCTTC.

This clonotype turned up a few times. Because it lacks the conserved phenylalanine or tryptophan at the end, this CDR3 is likely a read error. This chain uses TRBV7-8 with TRBJ2-5; 8 bases match TRBD1. The end of the DNA fits TRBJ2-1 better, so the J call may be wrong. Germline V gene lookup returns CDR1 SGHVS and CDR2 FQNEAQ. The length of the CDR3 is 17 residues. In DNA form, the CDR3 reads TGTGCCAGCAGCTTAGGCGCCAGGGGGCAAAGAGGAAATGAGCAGTTCCTC. Translated: CASSLGARGQRGNEQFL.

The CDR3 here is CSALKQDYEQYF. The CDR3, as DNA: TGCAGTGCTCTAAAACAAGACTACGAGCAGTACTTC. The chain links TRBV20-1 to TRBJ2-5; D ambiguous. The J call is in doubt because the DNA end fits TRBJ2-7 better. From germline, CDR1 is DFQATT and CDR2 SNEGSKA (reference sequence). The CDR3 extends over 12 amino acids.

This sequence joins TRBV10-3 and TRBJ2-2; D possibly corresponds to TRBD1 (6 bases). The CDR3 sequence is 14 residues long. Trimming left V 6 bases short and J 2 bases short, with 10 bases between. CDR1 is ENHRY, CDR2 SYGVKD, per germline. This chain's CDR3 is CAIREQGNTGELFF. The CDR3 region has the DNA TGTGCCATCAGGGAACAGGGCAACACCGGGGAGCTGTTTTTT.

This chain joins TRBV10-3 and TRBJ2-6; 7 nucleotides line up with TRBD1. The CDR3 is made up of 16 amino acids. CDR1 and CDR2 (germline): ENHRY, SYGVKD. V trimming: 6 bases; J trimming: 2 bases; junction bases outside the gene matches: 7. The CDR3 protein is CAISDLTGTGANVLTF. For the CDR3, the DNA is TGTGCCATCAGCGATCTGACAGGGACTGGGGCCAACGTCCTGACTTTC.

The V call is TRBV5-1, the J call TRBJ2-7; 8 positions agree with TRBD1. CDR1 is SGHRS, CDR2 YFSETQ, per germline. J lost 6 bases, V lost 0 bases, and 5 bases had no gene match. This CDR3 contains 14 residues. The CDR3 DNA reads as TGCGCCAGCAGCTTGGGGACTACAGGGGGCGAGCAGTACTTC. Its protein product is CASSLGTTGGEQYF.

This clonotype has just a few counts. The chain employs TRBV5-1 and TRBJ1-2; 7 bases match TRBD1. CDR3 length: 14 amino acids. Trimming at V came to 2 bases and at J to 7 bases, leaving 8 bases not matched to a gene. Per germline, CDR1 SGHRS and CDR2 YFSETQ. The CDR3 spells CASSFGTALGGYTF. In nucleotides, the CDR3 is TGCGCCAGCAGCTTCGGGACAGCCCTCGGTGGCTACACCTTC.

This clonotype showed up just a few times. J is TRBJ1-3 and V is TRBV7-6; D gene uncertain. The V gene lost 7 bases and the J gene lost 0 bases, with 19 bases spanning the gap. CDR1 is SGHVS and CDR2 is FNYEAQ in the germline V gene. The CDR3 is 17 amino acids. CDR3 loop: CASTFSEPGHSGNTIYF. CDR3 coding DNA: TGTGCCAGCACCTTTTCTGAGCCGGGCCACTCTGGAAACACCATATATTTT. Complete variable domain (other parts from reference TRBV7-6 and TRBJ1-3): GAGVSQSPRYKVTKRGQDVALRCDPISGHVSLYWYRQALGQGPEFLTYFNYEAQQDKSGLPNDRFSAERPEGSISTLTIQRTEQRDSAMYRCASTFSEPGHSGNTIYFGEGSWLTVV.